The 6 T cell receptor beta chains listed next were all sequenced from one sample in a study of T cell repertoires in cytomegalovirus infection. TCRdb reprocessed the reads with MiXCR, giving one entry per CDR3 protein. The sample consists of around 89,000 distinct CDR3 sequences, around 28% of them appearing once. No antigen has been assigned to these receptors. This specimen was CD8+ T cells from cultured PBMCs, taken from culture after CMV antigen stimulation. The receptors here all came from a human donor in good health (CMV status not recorded). Some clones in this sample may be carry-over from other donors' samples.

This clonotype was counted ten times or more. The chain has TRBV15 and TRBJ2-7, with 10 bases fitting TRBD1. The CDR3 length is 15 residues. The junction had 5 bases not matched to a gene; V was cut back by 0 bases and J by 6 bases. CDR1 and CDR2 from the germline V gene are LNHNV and YYDKDF (reference sequence). The CDR3 bases are TGTGCCACCAGCAGAGATCTAGGACAGGGGGTCGAGCAGTACTTC. Translation gives CATSRDLGQGVEQYF.

V and J are TRBV6-5 and TRBJ1-6; D ambiguous. CDR3 length: 13 amino acids. In germline, CDR1 is MNHEY, CDR2 SVGAGI. The V and J ends lost 5 bases and 5 bases respectively, with 7 bases between them. DNA of the CDR3: TGTGCCAGCAGTGCAGGACATAATTCACCCCTCCACTTT. It yields the protein CASSAGHNSPLHF.

This chain links TRBV7-9 with TRBJ2-5; D ambiguous. This CDR3 comprises 16 residues. Germline V gene lookup returns CDR1 SEHNR and CDR2 FQNEAQ (reference sequence). Trimming left V 4 bases short and J 3 bases short, with 18 bases between. DNA of the CDR3: TGTGCCAGCAGCTCAGGCCCCCACAATCGGGAAGAGACCCAGTACTTC. It specifies CASSSGPHNREETQYF.

The genes are TRBV15 and TRBJ2-3; 11 positions match TRBD1. Germline V gene data show CDR1 as LNHNV and CDR2 as YYDKDF (reference sequence). The V and J ends lost 0 bases and 6 bases, in that order; junction bases with no gene match: 2. The CDR3 length is 15 residues. CDR3 DNA sequence: TGTGCCACCAGCAGAGAAGGACAGGGGGCTGATACGCAGTATTTT. This codes for CATSREGQGADTQYF.

This clonotype was seen a handful of times. The chain couples TRBV15 to TRBJ1-2, with D perhaps matching TRBD1 (5 bases). The V gene lost 0 bases and the J gene lost 6 bases, with 20 bases spanning the gap. Germline CDR1 is LNHNV and CDR2 is YYDKDF (reference sequence). The CDR3 is made up of 17 amino acids. In nucleotides, the CDR3 is TGTGCCACCAGCAGAGACCCAGGGCCCGCCATTAGGGATGGCTACACCTTC. Protein product: CATSRDPGPAIRDGYTF. Complete variable domain (other parts from reference TRBV15 and TRBJ1-2): DAMVIQNPRYQVTQFGKPVTLSCSQTLNHNVMYWYQQKSSQAPKLLFHYYDKDFNNEADTPDNFQSRRPNTSFCFLDIRSPGLGDTAMYLCATSRDPGPAIRDGYTFGSGTRLTVV.

This clonotype has a count of ten or more. The chain employs TRBV7-9 and TRBJ2-7; 12 positions agree with TRBD2. CDR3 length: 16 residues. The ends lost 0 bases at V and 3 bases at J; junction bases unmatched: 3. The V gene's germline CDR1 is SEHNR and CDR2 FQNEAQ (reference sequence). CDR3 sequence: CASSLAPTSGGYEQYF. CDR3 nucleotides: TGTGCCAGCAGCTTAGCTCCGACTAGCGGGGGCTACGAGCAGTACTTC.